This T cell receptor (beta chain) was identified during a study of T-cell reconstitution after alpha-beta-depleted transplantation in children. Study-wide results and limits: At day 60, the high TCRbeta diversity found in some patients originated from recipient T cells and thymic progenitors that had survived. Several hundred expanded graft clones reportedly gave rise to the alpha-beta T cells present about two months after transplant. Diversity and T-cell counts at one year after transplant derived mostly from new T cells.

Preparation of the TCRbeta library involved a method that used unique molecular identifiers. TCRdb itself ran the PCR reads through MiXCR, one entry per CDR3 protein. Of about 290,000 distinct CDR3 sequences listed, 7.5% to 9% are singletons. This clonotype was picked up many times. What it binds is unknown. Trimming cost V 4 bases and J 4 bases, with 10 bases left between them. Germline V lookup: CDR1 DFQATT, CDR2 SNEGSKA (reference sequence). The CDR3 extends over 12 amino acids. The material sequenced was peripheral blood, taken 360 days after TCRalphabeta/CD19-depleted stem cell transplant. This sequence was found in a female patient aged 2-9 years who had a stem cell transplant for Fanconi anemia, so the T cells may come from the graft donor. This chain uses TRBV20-1 with TRBJ1-2; D gene unclear. CDR3: CSANTASYGYTF. The CDR3 coding sequence is TGCAGTGCTAACACAGCGAGCTATGGCTACACCTTC.